This T cell receptor (beta chain) derives from a study of identical twins. Comments on this clonotype: Antigen unknown.

TCRdb analysed the 5' RACE reads with MiXCR anew, one entry per CDR3 protein. The sample shows under 350,000 distinct CDR3 sequences, less than 9.5% of them seen only once. Study-level results: The same donors were not followed; conclusions instead depended on cross-sectional statistical analysis. Twin pairs' shared out-of-frame alpha sequences were enriched in low generation probability. Out-of-frame beta sequences exhibited a weaker degree of excess twin sharing.

In every case, the donor was a healthy Caucasian. There are 13 residues in the CDR3. Trimming pared 7 bases from V and 2 bases from J, leaving 14 bases between. The germline gives CDR1 DFQATT, CDR2 SNEGSKA (reference sequence). The sample also formed part of further work on yellow fever vaccine responses in identical twins.

The TCR sequence derives from a woman in her late teens or twenties in good health. The source material was CD8+ T cells sorted from blood. V usage is TRBV20-1 and J usage is TRBJ1-1; a possible D gene is TRBD1 (6 bases). CDR3 sequence (DNA): TGCAGTGGTACCGGGACAATCAACACTGAAGCTTTCTTT. Its protein product is CSGTGTINTEAFF.